Detailed here is one TCR beta chain. Its antigen is unknown. The V gene end was trimmed by 8 bases and the J gene end by 1 base; junction bases not matched to a gene: 10. The CDR3 has 14 residues. Germline lookup yields CDR1 GTSNPN and CDR2 SVGIG (reference sequence). This entry belongs to a study of cytomegalovirus exposure and HLA in healthy donors. Broader study findings: Donors were assumed by presence/absence analyses to have roughly uniform sequencing depth. The study labeled 164 TCR beta chains cytomegalovirus-associated.

Primers included in the PCR were 60 Vbeta and 13 Jbeta primers. This table comes from immunoSEQ multiplex PCR, and its TCRdb copy is limited to in-frame clones, with some not included. The profile shows more than 95,000 clones, 75% to 85% of them singletons. The chain joins TRBV30 to TRBJ1-1; 7 bases line up with TRBD1. The sample consisted of PBMCs. This clonotype was sampled from a young man in good health and CMV-seropositive. The CDR3: CARKGAGWNTEAFF. CDR3 bases: TGTGCCCGGAAGGGGGCCGGATGGAACACTGAAGCTTTCTTT.